The T cell receptor (beta chain) described here comes from a study of shared clonotypes between healthy human individuals. Notes on the study in general: Generation probabilities were higher for clonotypes shared across all four sorted-subset donors than for unshared ones. Blood alone was sampled, and tissue repertoires likely differ.

Selected positively for CCR7 and CD45RO-negative, naive CD8 cells excluded terminally differentiated effector memory CD45RA+ cells. Donors had no recently reported acute infections or vaccinations and were HIV-negative. At a deep level, the assay was run. Sequencing used immunoSEQ multiplex PCR; TCRdb keeps in-frame clones, though not all of them. Of roughly 2 million clones listed, about 95% are singletons. Remarks on this clone: Its antigen is undetermined. Sequence at one end of the junction differs from germline and may be a read error.

The CDR3 runs to 14 residues. Per germline, CDR1 LGHNA and CDR2 YNFKEQ. This clonotype was sampled from a man aged 18 to 35 in good health. This chain uses TRBV4-2 with TRBJ1-5, with 9 bases fitting TRBD1. Specimen: naive CD8+ T cells sorted from blood. The CDR3 protein is CASSQGQGNQPQHF. CDR3 coding DNA: TGTGCCAGCAGCCAGGGACAGGGCAACCAGCCCCAGCATTTT.